The clone carrying this T cell receptor beta chain was seen many times. The data were obtained in a study of prognosis after radiotherapy for stage I lung cancer. About the research overall: Individuals with stage I non-small cell lung cancer joined the cohort between early 2018 and January 2019.

The CDR3 is 15 amino acids. J was trimmed by 5 bases and V by 3 bases; bases with no gene match: 8. Looked up from germline, CDR1 is KGHSH and CDR2 is LQKENI. Using two-round multiplex PCR, the authors amplified TCR beta CDR3 from genomic DNA. Individual primers that were specific to each TRBV and TRBJ gene served in first-round PCR. TCRdb re-called the multiplex PCR reads through MiXCR, storing one row per CDR3 protein. Counted here are approximately 20,000 distinct CDR3 sequences, roughly 28% occurring once; the ten biggest clones make up 22%. The receptor comes from a donor aged 50 or older with non-small cell lung cancer. The chain employs TRBV18 and TRBJ2-5, with 8 bases fitting TRBD2. The material sequenced was PBMCs, taken before or after stereotactic body radiation therapy (not recorded which). Here the CDR3 reads CASSPFSGSRETQYF. The CDR3 DNA follows: TGTGCCAGCTCACCGTTCAGCGGGAGTCGGGAGACCCAGTACTTC.